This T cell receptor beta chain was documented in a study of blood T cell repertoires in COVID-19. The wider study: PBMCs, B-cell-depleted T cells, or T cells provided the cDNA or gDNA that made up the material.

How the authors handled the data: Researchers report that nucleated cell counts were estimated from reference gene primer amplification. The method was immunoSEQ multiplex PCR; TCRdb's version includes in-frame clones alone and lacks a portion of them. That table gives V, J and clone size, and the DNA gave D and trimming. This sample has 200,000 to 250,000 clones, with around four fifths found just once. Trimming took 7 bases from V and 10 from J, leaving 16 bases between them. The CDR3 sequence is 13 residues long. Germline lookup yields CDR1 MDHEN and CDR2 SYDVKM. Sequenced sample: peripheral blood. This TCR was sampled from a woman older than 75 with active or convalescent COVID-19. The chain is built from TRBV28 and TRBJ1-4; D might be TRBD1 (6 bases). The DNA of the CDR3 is TGTGCCAGCACCGGGGGGGGGCGGGCAAAACTGTTTTTT. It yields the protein CASTGGGRAKLFF.